The TCR beta chain described here comes from a study of shared clonotypes between healthy human individuals (dated by TCRdb to the early 2020s). For the study in its entirety: The cohort included three men and a couple of women between 18 and 49 years of age. To increase sequencing depth and limit assay-specific biases, TCR repertoire library preparation and sequencing were carried out by different laboratories using diverse techniques. For each donor, three plates each were used for CD4 naive and CD4 memory, two plates were used for CD8 naive, and one plate was used for CD8 memory. Per donor, leukapheresis produced somewhere between about 0.9 and 9 billion PBMCs. To estimate repertoire size and how much clonotype sharing occurs between individuals, the study deeply sequenced the blood TCR repertoires of roughly 5 healthy adults. Study-wide findings and limitations: Naive subsets generally had larger estimated clonotype richness than memory subsets did. Compared with non-shared clonotypes, the clonotypes found in all four sorted-subset donors had higher generation probabilities. When a few donors were compared, the shared fraction of clonotypes was 5% to 6.5% for naive CD4, about 4% for naive CD8, 2% to 2.5% for memory CD4, and roughly 0.4% for memory CD8. Pairwise subsampling indicated that sequencing depth was expected to affect the degree of clonotype sharing among donors. The small number of donors limited the genetic and exposure-history diversity represented. Sampling was limited to blood, and TCR repertoires in tissue likely differ from TCR repertoires in blood. Incomplete sequencing was indicated by rarefaction of sorted-subset datasets, despite the large sequencing depth.

Using the deep immunoSEQ assay, multiplex PCR amplified TCR CDR3 regions from genomic DNA. Extracted genomic DNA from each cell subset was distributed evenly across all wells of several immunoSEQ 96-well plates, and each plate was treated as a replicate. Each replicate PCR for sorted subsets received approximately 220 ng genomic DNA, equal to about 30,000 T cell genomes. Purified libraries were measured with a Qubit 3.0 fluorometer, size-checked on a Bioanalyzer 2100, and measured again with the KAPA Library Quantification kit. Every immunoSEQ 96-well plate was sequenced on a separate single-read 150-cycle Illumina NextSeq 550 flow cell. The paper's data handling went like this. Because the immunoSEQ output held only junctional sequences and lacked quality scores, the filtering could not match the filtering applied to full-length reads. To assign V/J genes and CDR3, sequences were annotated against IMGT germline references using PyIR, a Python wrapper for IgBLAST v1.9. Any read was removed if the V/J assignment was weak (E-value above 1e-6), the CDR3 was missing, or the read contained stop codons, out-of-frame junctions, or ambiguous translated residues. V3J clonotypes were defined by identical inferred V gene, J gene, and CDR3 amino acid sequence. Percentage overlap between repertoires was calculated by dividing the number of shared unique clonotypes by the size of the smaller repertoire. Repertoire richness was assessed with RTK rarefaction, the Chao1 estimator, and Recon v2.1 estimates of unobserved clonotypes. Generation probabilities were computed with OLGA for all TCRbeta clonotypes obtained by the gDNA method from a handful of donors. TCRdb took this table from immuneACCESS and kept in-frame rearrangements with V and J called. Such tables lack part of the clones; where checked against another copy, unresolved V genes explain under half of the gap, and the rest is unexplained. That table supplies the V and J calls and clone size; D and trimming were determined from the DNA. The sample table contains about 1.5 million clones; only one count was recorded for under 99% of them. The ten largest clones represent around 0.45% of the sample.

The donors were healthy, HIV-negative adults with no recently reported acute infections or vaccinations. All donors were Caucasian adults living in Nashville, Tennessee, USA. CD4+ T cells were enriched by magnetic negative selection; naive cells were then positively selected on CD45RA, and the negative fraction formed the memory subset. Blood was obtained by leukapheresis, after which PBMCs were separated by Ficoll-Histopaque density gradient centrifugation and cryopreserved in liquid nitrogen vapor phase. Purity and quantity of every magnetically sorted T cell population were checked by analytical flow cytometry. Genomic DNA was isolated from every sorted fraction and measured by UV absorbance on a Nanodrop 2000c. CDR1 and CDR2, looked up from the germline V gene, are KGHSH and LQKENI. From the cysteine up to the phenylalanine, the CDR3 has a length of 17 residues. Of all the DNA, just the CDR3 is kept, 51 bases in frame from base 1. Deletion took 2 bases off V and 2 bases off J, with a span of 16 bases between the germline ends.

Comments on this clone: The antigen it binds to is not known. Per-nucleotide qualities are absent, and no much larger clonotype sits a single base away.

The sequence was obtained from a man aged 25-45 years in good health. The sample taken for sequencing was naive CD4+ T cells sorted from blood. The sample's cell subset or site label, decoded: CD45RA+ positively selected. This sequence uses TRBV18 and TRBJ1-3; TRBD1 could be the D gene, as 6 bases match. The DNA sequence is given as TGTGCCAGCTCACCAGTGATCAGGGGAGCGGCTGGAAACACCATATATTTT. Translation gives CASSPVIRGAAGNTIYF.